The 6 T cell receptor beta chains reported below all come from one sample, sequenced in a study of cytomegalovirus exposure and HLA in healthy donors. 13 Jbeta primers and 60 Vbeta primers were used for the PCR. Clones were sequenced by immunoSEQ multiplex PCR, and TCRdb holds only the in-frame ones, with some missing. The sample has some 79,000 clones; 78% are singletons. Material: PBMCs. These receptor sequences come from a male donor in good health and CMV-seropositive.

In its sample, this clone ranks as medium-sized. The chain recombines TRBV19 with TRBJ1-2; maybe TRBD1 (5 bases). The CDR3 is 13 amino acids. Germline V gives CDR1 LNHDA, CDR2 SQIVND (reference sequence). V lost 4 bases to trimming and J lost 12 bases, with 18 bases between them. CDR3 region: CASSTQGSVPHTF. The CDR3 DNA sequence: TGTGCCAGTAGTACGCAGGGTTCTGTACCACACACCTTC.

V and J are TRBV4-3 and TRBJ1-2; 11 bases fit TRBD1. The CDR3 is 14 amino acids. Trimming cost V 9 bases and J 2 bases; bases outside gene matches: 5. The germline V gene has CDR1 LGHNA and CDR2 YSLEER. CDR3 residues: CASNRDRGNYGYTF. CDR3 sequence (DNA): TGCGCCAGTAATCGGGACAGGGGGAACTATGGCTACACCTTC.

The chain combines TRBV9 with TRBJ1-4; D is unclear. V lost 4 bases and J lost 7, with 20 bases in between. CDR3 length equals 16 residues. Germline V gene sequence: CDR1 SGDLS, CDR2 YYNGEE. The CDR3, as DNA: TGTGCCAGCAGCCCTACTCACGCATCAAAAAGTGAAAAACTGTTTTTT. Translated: CASSPTHASKSEKLFF.

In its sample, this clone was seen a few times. The CDR3 DNA follows: TGTGCCAGCAGCCCTGTTGCGGGGCCCTTAATGGGCGAGCAGTACTTC. Translated, it gives CASSPVAGPLMGEQYF. The V call is TRBV5-4, the J call TRBJ2-7; tentative D call: TRBD2 (6 bases). In germline, CDR1 is SGHNT, CDR2 YYREEE (reference sequence). The CDR3 is 16 amino acids. V dropped 4 bases and J dropped 6 bases, with 23 bases sitting between them.

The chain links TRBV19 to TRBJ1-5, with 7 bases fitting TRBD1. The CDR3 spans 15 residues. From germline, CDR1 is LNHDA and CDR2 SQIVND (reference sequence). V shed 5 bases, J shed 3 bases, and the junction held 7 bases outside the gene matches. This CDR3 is CASSPAGQPNQPQHF. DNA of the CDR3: TGTGCCAGTAGTCCCGCGGGACAGCCCAATCAGCCCCAGCATTTT.

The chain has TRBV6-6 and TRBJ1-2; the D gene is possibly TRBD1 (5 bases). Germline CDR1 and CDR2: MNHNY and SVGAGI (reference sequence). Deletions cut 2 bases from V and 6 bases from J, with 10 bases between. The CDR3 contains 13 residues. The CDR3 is CASSYPAGNGYTF. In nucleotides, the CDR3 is TGTGCCAGCAGTTACCCCGCAGGGAATGGCTACACCTTC.